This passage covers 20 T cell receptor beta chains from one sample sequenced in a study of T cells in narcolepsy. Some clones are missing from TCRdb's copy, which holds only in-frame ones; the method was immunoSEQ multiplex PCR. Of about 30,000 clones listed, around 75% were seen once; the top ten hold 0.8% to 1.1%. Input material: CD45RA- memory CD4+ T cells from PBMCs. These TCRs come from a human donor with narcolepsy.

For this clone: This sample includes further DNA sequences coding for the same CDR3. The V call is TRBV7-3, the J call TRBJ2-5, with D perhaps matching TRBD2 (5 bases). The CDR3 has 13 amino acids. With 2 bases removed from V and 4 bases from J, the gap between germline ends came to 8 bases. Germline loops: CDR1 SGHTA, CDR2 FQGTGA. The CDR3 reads CASSLGGLETQYF. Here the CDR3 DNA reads TGTGCCAGCAGCTTAGGAGGCTTAGAGACCCAGTACTTC.

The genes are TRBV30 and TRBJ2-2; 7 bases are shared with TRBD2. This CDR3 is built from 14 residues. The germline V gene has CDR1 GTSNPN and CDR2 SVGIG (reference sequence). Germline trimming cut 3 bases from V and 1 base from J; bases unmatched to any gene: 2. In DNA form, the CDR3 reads TGTGCCTGGAGGCTAGCGGAGAACACCGGGGAGCTGTTTTTT. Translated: CAWRLAENTGELFF.

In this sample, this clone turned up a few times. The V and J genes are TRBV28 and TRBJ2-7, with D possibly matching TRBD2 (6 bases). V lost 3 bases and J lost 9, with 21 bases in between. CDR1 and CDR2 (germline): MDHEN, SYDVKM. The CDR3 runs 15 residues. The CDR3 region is CASSLQSLRSAGQYF. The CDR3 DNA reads TGTGCCAGCAGTTTGCAGTCCCTCAGGTCAGCGGGGCAGTACTTC.

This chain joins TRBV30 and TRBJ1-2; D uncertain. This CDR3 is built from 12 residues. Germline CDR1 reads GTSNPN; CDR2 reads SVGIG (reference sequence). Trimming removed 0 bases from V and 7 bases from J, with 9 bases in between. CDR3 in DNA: TGTGCCTGGAGTGTATTCGATGGTGGCTACACCTTC. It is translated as CAWSVFDGGYTF.

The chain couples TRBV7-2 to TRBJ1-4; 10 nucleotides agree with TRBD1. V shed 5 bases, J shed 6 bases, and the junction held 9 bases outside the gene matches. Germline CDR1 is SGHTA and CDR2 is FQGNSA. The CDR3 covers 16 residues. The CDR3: CASSPLTDRGHEKLFF. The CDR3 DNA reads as TGTGCCAGCAGCCCCCTAACCGACAGGGGGCATGAAAAACTGTTTTTT.

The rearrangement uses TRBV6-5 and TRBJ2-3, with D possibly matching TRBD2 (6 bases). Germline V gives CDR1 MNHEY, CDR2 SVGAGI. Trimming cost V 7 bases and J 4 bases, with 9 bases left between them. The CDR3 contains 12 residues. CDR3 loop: CASMWEADTQYF. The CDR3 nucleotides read TGTGCCAGCATGTGGGAGGCAGATACGCAGTATTTT.

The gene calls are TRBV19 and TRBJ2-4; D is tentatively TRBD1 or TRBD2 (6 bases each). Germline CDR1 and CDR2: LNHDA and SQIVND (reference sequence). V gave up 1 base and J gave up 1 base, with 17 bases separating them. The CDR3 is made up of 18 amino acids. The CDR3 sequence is CASSIGWRGRRAKNIQYF. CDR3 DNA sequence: TGTGCCAGTAGTATAGGTTGGAGGGGGAGGAGGGCCAAAAACATTCAGTACTTC.

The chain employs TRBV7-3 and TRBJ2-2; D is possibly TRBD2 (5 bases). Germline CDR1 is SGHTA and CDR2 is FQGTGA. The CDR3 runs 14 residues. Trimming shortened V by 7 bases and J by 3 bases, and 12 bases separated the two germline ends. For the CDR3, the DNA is TGTGCCAGCACACTAGGTAGTCACACCGGGGAGCTGTTTTTT. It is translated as CASTLGSHTGELFF.

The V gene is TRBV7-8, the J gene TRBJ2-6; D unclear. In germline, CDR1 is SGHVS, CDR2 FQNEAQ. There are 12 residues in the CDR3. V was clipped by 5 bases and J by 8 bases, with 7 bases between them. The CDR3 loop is CASSIQTNVLTF. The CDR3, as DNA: TGTGCCAGCAGCATACAGACCAACGTCCTGACTTTC.

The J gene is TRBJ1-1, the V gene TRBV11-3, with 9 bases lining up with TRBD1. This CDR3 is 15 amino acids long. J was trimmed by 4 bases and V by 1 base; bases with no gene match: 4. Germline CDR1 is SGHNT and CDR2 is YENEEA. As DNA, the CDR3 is TGTGCCAGCAGCTTAGGGACAGGGGTCGGCACTGAAGCTTTCTTT. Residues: CASSLGTGVGTEAFF.

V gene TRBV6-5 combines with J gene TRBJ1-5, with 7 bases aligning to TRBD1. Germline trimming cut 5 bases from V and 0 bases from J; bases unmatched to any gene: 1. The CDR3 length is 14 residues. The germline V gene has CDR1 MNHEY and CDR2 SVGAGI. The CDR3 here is CASSGQVSNQPQHF. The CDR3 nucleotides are TGTGCCAGCAGTGGACAGGTTAGCAATCAGCCCCAGCATTTT.

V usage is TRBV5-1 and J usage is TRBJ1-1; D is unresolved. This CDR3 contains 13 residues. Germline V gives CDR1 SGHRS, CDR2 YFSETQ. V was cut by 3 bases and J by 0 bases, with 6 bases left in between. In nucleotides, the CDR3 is TGCGCCAGCAGCTCCGAACTGAACACTGAAGCTTTCTTT. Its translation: CASSSELNTEAFF.

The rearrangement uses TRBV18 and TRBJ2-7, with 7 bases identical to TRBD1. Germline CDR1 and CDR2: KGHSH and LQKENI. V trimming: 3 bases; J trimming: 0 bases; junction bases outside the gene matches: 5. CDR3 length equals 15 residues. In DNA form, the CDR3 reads TGTGCCAGCTCACCGGCCGACAGGGCCTCCTACGAGCAGTACTTC. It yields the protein CASSPADRASYEQYF.

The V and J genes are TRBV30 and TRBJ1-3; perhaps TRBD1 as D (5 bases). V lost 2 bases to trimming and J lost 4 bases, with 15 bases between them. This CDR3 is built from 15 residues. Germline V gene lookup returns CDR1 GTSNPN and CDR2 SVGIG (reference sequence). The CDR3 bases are TGTGCCTGGAGTTCGGTACCGGGGGTGGGAAACACCATATATTTT. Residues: CAWSSVPGVGNTIYF.

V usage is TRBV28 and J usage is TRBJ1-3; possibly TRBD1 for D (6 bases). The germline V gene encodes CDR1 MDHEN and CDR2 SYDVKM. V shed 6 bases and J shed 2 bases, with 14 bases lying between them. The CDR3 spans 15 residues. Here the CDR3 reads CASSPHEGAGNTIYF. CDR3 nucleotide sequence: TGTGCCAGCAGCCCCCATGAGGGGGCTGGAAACACCATATATTTT.

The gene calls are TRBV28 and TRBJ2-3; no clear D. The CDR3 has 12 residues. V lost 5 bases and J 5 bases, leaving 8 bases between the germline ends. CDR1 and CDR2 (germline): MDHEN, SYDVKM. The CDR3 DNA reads TGTGCCAGCAGTCCCCTGGGAGATACGCAGTATTTT. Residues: CASSPLGDTQYF.

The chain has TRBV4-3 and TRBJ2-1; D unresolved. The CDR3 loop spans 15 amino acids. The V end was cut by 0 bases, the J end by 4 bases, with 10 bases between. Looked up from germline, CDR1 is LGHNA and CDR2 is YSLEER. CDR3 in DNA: TGCGCCAGCAGCCAAGATCGGCAGACATACAATGAGCAGTTCTTC. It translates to CASSQDRQTYNEQFF.

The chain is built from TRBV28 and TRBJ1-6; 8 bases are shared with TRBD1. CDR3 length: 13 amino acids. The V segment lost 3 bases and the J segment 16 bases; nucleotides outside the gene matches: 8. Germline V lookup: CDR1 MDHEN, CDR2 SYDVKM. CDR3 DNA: TGTGCCAGCAGTTTGGACAGGGCAGGTACTCTCCACTTT. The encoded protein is CASSLDRAGTLHF.

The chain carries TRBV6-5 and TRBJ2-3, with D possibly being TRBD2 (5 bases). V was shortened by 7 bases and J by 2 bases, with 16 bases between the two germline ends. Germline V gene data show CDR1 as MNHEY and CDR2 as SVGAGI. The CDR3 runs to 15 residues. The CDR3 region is CASTNGGQHTDTQYF. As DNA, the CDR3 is TGTGCCAGCACCAACGGCGGGCAACACACAGATACGCAGTATTTT.

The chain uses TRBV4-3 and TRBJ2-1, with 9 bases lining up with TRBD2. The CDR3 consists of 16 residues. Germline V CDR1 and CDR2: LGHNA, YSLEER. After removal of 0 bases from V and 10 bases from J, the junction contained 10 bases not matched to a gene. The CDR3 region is CASSQDPTSGALEQFF. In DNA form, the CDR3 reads TGCGCCAGCAGCCAAGACCCGACTAGCGGAGCTTTAGAGCAGTTCTTC.